These 17 T cell receptor beta chains originate from one sample sequenced in a study of beta chain features in type 1 diabetes. Every isolated RNA sample was fully reverse transcribed, so sequencing captured expressed TCRB transcripts. Produced via immunoSEQ multiplex PCR; TCRdb's table is partial and in-frame only. The sample has 130,000 to 150,000 clones; about 9.4% are singletons. The material sequenced was naive CD4+ T cells from blood. Source of these receptors: a man between 18 and 35 years old in good health.

This chain uses TRBV14 with TRBJ2-2, with 9 bases lining up with TRBD2. This CDR3 has 19 amino acids. V gave up 1 base and J gave up 3 bases; unmatched junction bases: 12. The germline CDR1 and CDR2 sequences are SGHDN and FVKESK. CDR3 sequence reads: CASSQALAGSIAHTGELFF. DNA of the CDR3: TGTGCCAGCAGCCAAGCTCTAGCGGGGAGCATCGCCCACACCGGGGAGCTGTTTTTT.

The chain employs TRBV7-2 and TRBJ1-5; 11 bases are shared with TRBD1. CDR1 and CDR2 from the germline V gene are SGHTA and FQGNSA. V lost 5 bases to trimming and J lost 6 bases; unmatched junction nucleotides: 12. This CDR3 has 17 residues. The chain's CDR3 is CASSPRSGTGGVQPQHF. CDR3 nucleotide sequence: TGTGCCAGCAGCCCGCGTTCCGGGACAGGGGGTGTTCAGCCCCAGCATTTT.

This clone was observed many times. Here the CDR3 DNA reads TGCAGCGTTGAATCGGACAGGTCCGCCTCTGGGGCCAACGTCCTGACTTTC. This codes for CSVESDRSASGANVLTF. The chain combines TRBV29-1 with TRBJ2-6, with 7 bases that match TRBD1. V was pared by 2 bases and J by 0 bases, with 7 bases of the junction left unmatched. Germline loops: CDR1 SQVTM, CDR2 ANQGSEA. The CDR3 spans 17 residues.

V is TRBV7-8 and J is TRBJ2-7, with D tentatively TRBD1 (7 bases). Per the germline V gene, CDR1 is SGHVS and CDR2 is FQNEAQ. The CDR3 contains 13 residues. The V end lost 5 bases, the J end lost 2 bases, and 10 bases lay between the germline ends. CDR3: CASSPGGPYEQYF. CDR3 bases: TGTGCCAGCAGCCCAGGGGGGCCCTACGAGCAGTACTTC. Looking up the rest from reference TRBV7-8 and TRBJ2-7 gives the full variable domain: GAGVSQSPRYKVAKRGQDVALRCDPISGHVSLFWYQQALGQGPEFLTYFQNEAQLDKSGLPSDRFFAERPEGSVSTLKIQRTQQEDSAVYLCASSPGGPYEQYFGPGTRLTVT.

The chain couples TRBV18 to TRBJ2-3; D may be TRBD2 (6 bases). V lost 6 bases and J 5 bases, leaving 12 bases between the germline ends. The germline gives CDR1 KGHSH, CDR2 LQKENI. The CDR3 contains 13 residues. CDR3 protein: CASSTTEGDTQYF. CDR3 nucleotides: TGTGCCAGCTCGACCACGGAGGGAGATACGCAGTATTTT.

V is TRBV7-2 and J is TRBJ2-6; no firm D call. Germline V gene lookup returns CDR1 SGHTA and CDR2 FQGNSA. With 5 bases removed from V and 1 base from J, the gap between germline ends came to 9 bases. The CDR3 contains 15 residues. Here the CDR3 reads CASSPELSGANVLTF. CDR3 DNA sequence: TGTGCCAGCAGCCCTGAGTTATCTGGGGCCAACGTCCTGACTTTC.

V and J are TRBV30 and TRBJ2-7; TRBD1 agrees at 11 bases. J was trimmed by 4 bases and V by 0 bases; bases with no gene match: 5. The CDR3 is 15 amino acids. CDR1 is GTSNPN and CDR2 is SVGIG in the germline V gene (reference sequence). The CDR3 bases are TGTGCCTGGAGTGTTAGCGGGACAGGGGGGTACGAGCAGTACTTC. It yields the protein CAWSVSGTGGYEQYF. Full variable domain (remainder filled in from reference TRBV30 and TRBJ2-7): SQTIHQWPATLVQPVGSPLSLECTVEGTSNPNLYWYRQAAGRGLQLLFYSVGIGQISSEVPQNLSASRPQDRQFILSSKKLLLSDSGFYLCAWSVSGTGGYEQYFGPGTRLTVT.

The chain uses TRBV7-9 and TRBJ2-7; D remains unclear. Trimming cost V 3 bases and J 0 bases, with 3 bases left between them. The CDR3 length is 12 residues. Germline values: CDR1 SEHNR, CDR2 FQNEAQ (reference sequence). The CDR3 reads CASSFVSYEQYF. The CDR3 nucleotides are TGTGCCAGCAGCTTCGTCTCCTACGAGCAGTACTTC.

V usage is TRBV30 and J usage is TRBJ2-7, with D perhaps matching TRBD2 (6 bases). The V end lost 5 bases, the J end lost 1 base, and 9 bases lay between the germline ends. Germline V gene lookup returns CDR1 GTSNPN and CDR2 SVGIG (reference sequence). This CDR3 region has 12 residues. This CDR3 is CAWGGRSYEQYF. CDR3 in DNA: TGTGCCTGGGGGGGGAGATCCTACGAGCAGTACTTC.

The table lists this clone with a few counts. V usage is TRBV27 and J usage is TRBJ2-2, with TRBD1 identical over 7 bases. This CDR3 region has 15 residues. Germline trimming cut 6 bases from V and 2 bases from J; bases unmatched to any gene: 6. Germline assignment: CDR1 MNHEY and CDR2 SMNVEV (reference sequence). CDR3: CASSYRDRNTGELFF. The CDR3 nucleotides read TGTGCCAGCAGCTACCGGGACAGAAACACCGGGGAGCTGTTTTTT.

This clone has a handful of counts. This chain uses TRBV6-1 with TRBJ2-1, with 7 nucleotides matching TRBD1. The J segment lost 2 bases and the V segment lost 7 bases, leaving 5 bases of the junction unmatched. Germline V gives CDR1 MNHNS, CDR2 SASEGT. This CDR3 spans 14 amino acids. Here the CDR3 reads CASTIGGTYNEQFF. CDR3 in DNA: TGTGCCAGCACCATAGGGGGCACCTACAATGAGCAGTTCTTC.

This clone occurred many times. The chain combines TRBV6-4 with TRBJ2-3; D might be TRBD2 (6 bases). Germline V CDR1 and CDR2: MRHNA, SNTAGT. V gave up 0 bases and J gave up 5 bases, with 9 bases separating them. The CDR3 sequence is 14 residues long. CDR3 in amino acids: CASSDSGGRDTQYF. The CDR3 DNA follows: TGTGCCAGCAGTGACTCGGGAGGTCGAGATACGCAGTATTTT.

The chain recombines TRBV5-5 with TRBJ2-5; no reliable D call. Trimming pared 3 bases from V and 1 base from J, leaving 13 bases between. The CDR3 is made up of 15 amino acids. Per germline, CDR1 SGHKS and CDR2 YYEKEE (reference sequence). CDR3 coding DNA: TGTGCCAGCAGCTGGTTCGACACCATCCAAGAGACCCAGTACTTC. Translated: CASSWFDTIQETQYF.

This rearrangement joins TRBV2 to TRBJ2-1; 8 positions match TRBD2. The CDR3 extends over 15 amino acids. V gave up 7 bases and J gave up 9 bases; unmatched junction bases: 14. Germline V CDR1 and CDR2: SNHLY, FYNNEI. CDR3 in amino acids: CASNVRGTSLGEQFF. CDR3 sequence (DNA): TGTGCCAGCAACGTCCGCGGGACTAGTCTAGGTGAGCAGTTCTTC.

This clone has a count of ten or more. The rearrangement joins TRBV15 to TRBJ2-1; D perhaps matches TRBD2 (5 bases). In germline, CDR1 is LNHNV, CDR2 YYDKDF (reference sequence). This CDR3 contains 13 residues. The V and J ends lost 0 bases and 7 bases respectively, with 7 bases between them. CDR3 loop: CATSRDTGNEQFF. The CDR3, as DNA: TGTGCCACCAGCAGAGATACGGGGAATGAGCAGTTCTTC.

This rearrangement joins TRBV19 to TRBJ1-2; TRBD1 matches 8 bases. From germline, CDR1 is LNHDA and CDR2 SQIVND (reference sequence). J lost 4 bases, V lost 5 bases, and 12 bases had no gene match. The CDR3 totals 16 residues. DNA for the CDR3: TGTGCCAGTAGTCGCCCAGGGGGACAGGTACCCTATGGCTACACCTTC. Protein: CASSRPGGQVPYGYTF.

This chain uses TRBV10-3 with TRBJ2-1, with TRBD1 as a possible D gene (5 bases). The germline V gene has CDR1 ENHRY and CDR2 SYGVKD. The CDR3 consists of 16 residues. With 3 bases removed from V and 7 bases from J, the gap between germline ends came to 19 bases. CDR3 residues: CAISDKGSTLRNEQFF. The CDR3 DNA reads TGTGCCATCAGTGATAAGGGGTCTACGTTGAGGAATGAGCAGTTCTTC.